Listed here are 30 T cell receptor beta chains from one sample, sequenced in a study of blood T cell repertoires in COVID-19. Produced via immunoSEQ multiplex PCR; TCRdb's table is partial and in-frame only. The sample comprises roughly 37,000 clones, around three quarters of which are singletons, and 2% rests with the top ten. Material: peripheral blood. Receptors originate from a man in his sixties with active COVID-19.

This clone showed up just a few times. The V call is TRBV24-1, the J call TRBJ2-4; TRBD1 might be the D (6 bases). This CDR3 has 15 amino acids. Germline lookup yields CDR1 KGHDR and CDR2 SFDVKD. Between the trimmed V and J ends, which lost 7 bases and 3 bases, there was a span of 15 bases. The CDR3 here is CATSHSNRDKNIQYF. Written as DNA, the CDR3 is TGTGCCACCAGCCACTCAAACAGGGACAAAAACATTCAGTACTTC.

J is TRBJ1-1 and V is TRBV5-4; D is possibly TRBD1 (6 bases). Trimming left V 0 bases short and J 5 bases short, with 11 bases between. The CDR3 loop spans 14 amino acids. Germline-derived CDR1 and CDR2 are SGHNT and YYREEE (reference sequence). The CDR3 is CASSLVAGDTEAFF. DNA for the CDR3: TGTGCCAGCAGCTTGGTGGCAGGGGATACTGAAGCTTTCTTT.

Written as DNA, the CDR3 is TGTGCCAGCAGCGTAGAAGGGACAGGGGGCTCACTTTTGGATACGCAGTATTTT. Translated: CASSVEGTGGSLLDTQYF. The chain combines TRBV7-9 with TRBJ2-3, with 12 bases fitting TRBD1. This CDR3 has 18 residues. The ends lost 5 bases at V and 6 bases at J; junction bases unmatched: 15. Per germline, CDR1 SEHNR and CDR2 FQNEAQ (reference sequence).

J is TRBJ2-1 and V is TRBV4-1; 9 bases match TRBD1. The CDR3 loop spans 17 amino acids. The ends lost 4 bases at V and 7 bases at J; junction bases unmatched: 14. Germline V lookup: CDR1 MGHRA, CDR2 YSYEKL. CDR3 coding DNA: TGCGCCAGCAGCCCGGGGGTTCTGGACAGGGGAGGGAATGAGCAGTTCTTC. It translates to CASSPGVLDRGGNEQFF.

V gene TRBV11-3 combines with J gene TRBJ2-7, with a weak D call TRBD1 (7 bases). The V and J ends lost 5 bases and 4 bases respectively, with 15 bases between them. From germline, CDR1 is SGHNT and CDR2 YENEEA. CDR3 length: 14 residues. The CDR3 region has the DNA TGTGCCAGCAGCCCCCAGGGGGGCTCGTACGAGCAGTACTTC. Translation: CASSPQGGSYEQYF.

The chain couples TRBV7-8 to TRBJ2-2, with D perhaps TRBD2 (5 bases). The CDR3 totals 15 residues. Germline CDR1 and CDR2: SGHVS and FQNEAQ. V lost 1 base, J lost 7 bases, and 13 bases lay in between. The CDR3 is CASSLGGFVGGELFF. CDR3 coding DNA: TGTGCCAGCAGCTTAGGAGGGTTTGTGGGCGGGGAGCTGTTTTTT.

The rearrangement joins TRBV27 to TRBJ1-2; a weak D match, TRBD1 (5 bases). V lost 3 bases and J lost 4, with 15 bases in between. The germline V gene encodes CDR1 MNHEY and CDR2 SMNVEV (reference sequence). The CDR3 runs 15 residues. The CDR3 sequence: CASSFTGSWSYGYTF. CDR3 DNA sequence: TGTGCCAGCAGTTTCACAGGAAGCTGGAGCTATGGCTACACCTTC.

The chain is built from TRBV5-6 and TRBJ2-7; D ambiguous. The CDR3 spans 12 residues. Trimming shortened V by 7 bases and J by 2 bases, and 10 bases separated the two germline ends. CDR1 and CDR2 from the germline V gene are SGHDT and YYEEEE. The CDR3 region has the DNA TGTGCCAGCCAGACTGAAACCTACGAGCAGTACTTC. Translated: CASQTETYEQYF.

This clone was recorded only once. V and J are TRBV9 and TRBJ1-1; TRBD1 matches at 8 bases. Trimming removed 0 bases from V and 9 bases from J; junction bases left unmatched: 7. Germline V CDR1 and CDR2: SGDLS, YYNGEE. The CDR3 is 14 amino acids. CDR3 bases: TGTGCCAGCAGCGTAGTTCAGGGGGCAGGGAAAGCTTTCTTT. Translation gives CASSVVQGAGKAFF.

The rearrangement joins TRBV3-1 (or the pseudogene TRBV3-2) to TRBJ1-2; tentatively, D is TRBD1 (5 bases). CDR1 is LGHDT and CDR2 is YNNKEL in the germline V gene (reference sequence). With 4 bases removed from V and 4 bases from J, the gap between germline ends came to 13 bases. This CDR3 is built from 14 residues. This CDR3 reads CASSPDGGIYGYTF. CDR3 bases: TGTGCCAGCAGCCCAGACGGGGGAATCTATGGCTACACCTTC.

The genes are TRBV19 and TRBJ2-3, with unresolved D. Deletions cut 6 bases from V and 4 bases from J, with 5 bases between. The germline CDR1 and CDR2 sequences are LNHDA and SQIVND (reference sequence). This CDR3 spans 11 amino acids. The CDR3 here is CASSLSDTQYF. The CDR3, as DNA: TGTGCCAGTAGCCTGTCAGATACGCAGTATTTT.

This clone has only one observation. The J gene is TRBJ2-7, the V gene TRBV19; D unclear. CDR3 length: 12 amino acids. The V gene's germline CDR1 is LNHDA and CDR2 SQIVND (reference sequence). V dropped 6 bases and J dropped 7 bases, with 13 bases sitting between them. The chain's CDR3 is CASSNRFGEQYF. DNA of the CDR3: TGTGCCAGTAGCAACCGGTTCGGGGAGCAGTACTTC.

V gene TRBV5-6 combines with J gene TRBJ1-2; tentative D call: TRBD1 (5 bases). CDR1 and CDR2 (germline): SGHDT, YYEEEE. The ends were cut back, 1 base at V and 6 bases at J, with 10 bases in the middle. This CDR3 spans 13 amino acids. CDR3 sequence: CASSLRSGDGYTF. CDR3 bases: TGTGCCAGCAGCTTGCGGTCGGGGGATGGCTACACCTTC.

The chain carries TRBV5-6 and TRBJ2-7; the match to TRBD2 covers 8 bases. CDR3 length: 14 residues. Germline V gene sequence: CDR1 SGHDT, CDR2 YYEEEE. The V gene end was trimmed by 6 bases and the J gene end by 3 bases; junction bases not matched to a gene: 8. The CDR3 region is CASTLGGDFYEQYF. The CDR3 DNA reads TGTGCCAGCACTCTCGGGGGGGATTTCTACGAGCAGTACTTC.

This sequence joins TRBV2 and TRBJ1-1, with TRBD1 matching 11 bases. The J segment lost 3 bases and the V segment lost 4 bases, leaving 13 bases of the junction unmatched. Per the germline V gene, CDR1 is SNHLY and CDR2 is FYNNEI. The CDR3 runs 18 residues. CDR3 protein: CASSVRGISGQGDTEAFF. Here the CDR3 DNA reads TGTGCCAGCAGTGTTAGGGGGATCTCGGGACAGGGGGACACTGAAGCTTTCTTT.

This clone occurred once. The chain has TRBV19 and TRBJ1-2; 9 bases align to TRBD1. V gave up 10 bases and J gave up 8 bases; unmatched junction bases: 14. Germline CDR1 is LNHDA and CDR2 is SQIVND (reference sequence). There are 14 residues in the CDR3. The CDR3 loop reads CATAGQGRSWGYTF. The CDR3 DNA follows: TGTGCCACCGCAGGACAGGGGAGGAGTTGGGGCTACACCTTC.

V gene TRBV7-9 combines with J gene TRBJ1-2, with 7 bases identical to TRBD1. Germline values: CDR1 SEHNR, CDR2 FQNEAQ (reference sequence). The V and J ends lost 5 bases and 4 bases, in that order; junction bases with no gene match: 10. This CDR3 contains 15 residues. The CDR3 region is CASSEGVAGGYGYTF. Here the CDR3 DNA reads TGTGCCAGCAGCGAAGGGGTGGCAGGGGGCTATGGCTACACCTTC.

This rearrangement joins TRBV7-3 to TRBJ1-1; TRBD1 agrees at 7 bases. From germline, CDR1 is SGHTA and CDR2 FQGTGA. This CDR3 region has 17 residues. The ends lost 1 base at V and 1 base at J; junction bases unmatched: 9. CDR3 sequence reads: CASSLMGAGTENTEAFF. The CDR3 DNA is TGTGCCAGCAGCTTAATGGGGGCCGGGACAGAGAACACTGAAGCTTTCTTT.

The chain couples TRBV9 to TRBJ2-3; D gene ambiguous. The V end lost 0 bases, the J end lost 6 bases, and 8 bases lay between the germline ends. The CDR3 length is 13 residues. Germline CDR1 reads SGDLS; CDR2 reads YYNGEE. CDR3 coding DNA: TGTGCCAGCAGCGTAGTAGCTGAGGATACGCAGTATTTT. Its protein is CASSVVAEDTQYF. Based on the CDR3 plus reference TRBV9 and TRBJ2-3, the full variable domain is DSGVTQTPKHLITATGQRVTLRCSPRSGDLSVYWYQQSLDQGLQFLIQYYNGEERAKGNILERFSAQQFPDLHSELNLSSLELGDSALYFCASSVVAEDTQYFGPGTRLTVL.

This clone occurred a few times. The chain uses TRBV6-2 or TRBV6-3 and TRBJ1-2; unclear D gene. The V gene lost 4 bases and the J gene lost 5 bases, with 11 bases spanning the gap. The CDR3 is 13 amino acids. Germline CDR1 MNHEY, CDR2 SVGEGT. For the CDR3, the DNA is TGTGCCAGCAGTTCCCCCGGGAAGTATGGCTACACCTTC. As protein: CASSSPGKYGYTF.

The J gene is TRBJ2-1, the V gene TRBV11-2, with 10 bases lining up with TRBD2. V lost 3 bases to trimming and J lost 9 bases; unmatched junction nucleotides: 2. The CDR3 extends over 13 amino acids. Germline V gene sequence: CDR1 SGHAT, CDR2 FQNNGV. For the CDR3, the DNA is TGTGCCAGCAGCTTGCAGCGGGAGGGTGAGCAGTTCTTC. This gives the protein CASSLQREGEQFF.

The V call is TRBV27, the J call TRBJ1-2, with 9 bases lining up with TRBD1. V dropped 6 bases and J dropped 7; count of bases not matched to a gene: 6. Germline loops: CDR1 MNHEY, CDR2 SMNVEV (reference sequence). The CDR3 contains 13 residues. CDR3 nucleotide sequence: TGTGCCAGCAGCCAGGGACAGGGCCTTGGCTACACCTTC. As protein: CASSQGQGLGYTF.

V is TRBV5-1 and J is TRBJ2-3; possibly TRBD1 for D (6 bases). The germline V gene encodes CDR1 SGHRS and CDR2 YFSETQ. The CDR3 runs to 14 residues. Trimming took off 0 bases at V and 5 bases at J, with 10 bases between the two ends. This CDR3 is CASSLATGRDTQYF. The CDR3 DNA sequence: TGCGCCAGCAGCTTGGCGACAGGCAGAGATACGCAGTATTTT.

The chain uses TRBV4-3 and TRBJ1-4, with no clear D. Germline-derived CDR1 and CDR2 are LGHNA and YSLEER. The CDR3 covers 15 residues. V shed 3 bases and J shed 3 bases, with 11 bases lying between them. DNA for the CDR3: TGCGCCAGCAGCCATATGAGGGTGGCTAATGAAAAACTGTTTTTT. Translated, it gives CASSHMRVANEKLFF.

The chain is built from TRBV6-5 and TRBJ1-2, with D possibly being TRBD1 (6 bases). In germline, CDR1 is MNHEY, CDR2 SVGAGI. The CDR3 consists of 14 residues. V was trimmed by 0 bases and J by 4 bases, leaving 9 bases between them. This CDR3 is CASSYSQGRYGYTF. CDR3 bases: TGTGCCAGCAGTTACTCGCAGGGGCGCTATGGCTACACCTTC.

There are a few counts of this clone. The V and J genes are TRBV2 and TRBJ2-7; 8 bases fit TRBD2. The CDR3 consists of 14 residues. In germline, CDR1 is SNHLY, CDR2 FYNNEI. Unmatched junction bases numbered 9, after V lost 11 bases and J lost 0 bases. This chain's CDR3 is CARGGRGSSYEQYF. Written as DNA, the CDR3 is TGTGCCCGCGGGGGGCGGGGGAGCTCCTACGAGCAGTACTTC.

This chain joins TRBV24-1 and TRBJ2-3; 12 nucleotides line up with TRBD2. The CDR3 runs to 16 residues. Germline V lookup: CDR1 KGHDR, CDR2 SFDVKD. Trimming removed 4 bases from V and 5 bases from J; junction bases left unmatched: 6. The CDR3 loop reads CATSDPSSGRGDTQYF. The CDR3 nucleotides read TGTGCCACCAGTGACCCCTCTAGCGGGAGGGGAGATACGCAGTATTTT.

The chain links TRBV7-2 to TRBJ2-2, with a weak D call TRBD2 (6 bases). Deletions cut 3 bases from V and 14 bases from J, with 13 bases between. This CDR3 spans 12 amino acids. Germline values: CDR1 SGHTA, CDR2 FQGNSA. CDR3 in DNA: TGTGCCAGCAGCTTCGGACGGGGGAGACTGTTTTTT. Its translation is CASSFGRGRLFF.

This chain joins TRBV10-3 and TRBJ2-1, with TRBD2 matching over 7 bases. The V and J ends lost 8 bases and 3 bases, in that order; junction bases with no gene match: 4. The CDR3 loop spans 13 amino acids. CDR1 and CDR2 from the germline V gene are ENHRY and SYGVKD. The CDR3, as DNA: TGTGCCATCGCGGGGGAGGTCTACAATGAGCAGTTCTTC. This encodes CAIAGEVYNEQFF.

The V gene is TRBV30, the J gene TRBJ2-2; perhaps TRBD1 as D (5 bases). The CDR3 contains 13 residues. Deletions cut 1 base from V and 5 bases from J, with 8 bases between. Germline CDR1 and CDR2: GTSNPN and SVGIG (reference sequence). The CDR3 DNA reads TGTGCCTGGAGTGGACAGACAACCGGGGAGCTGTTTTTT. Its translation: CAWSGQTTGELFF. Full variable domain (missing parts from reference TRBV30 and TRBJ2-2): SQTIHQWPATLVQPVGSPLSLECTVEGTSNPNLYWYRQAAGRGLQLLFYSVGIGQISSEVPQNLSASRPQDRQFILSSKKLLLSDSGFYLCAWSGQTTGELFFGEGSRLTVL.